These 21 T cell receptor beta chains share one sample of origin, sequenced in a study of blood T cell repertoires in COVID-19. Clones were sequenced by immunoSEQ multiplex PCR, and TCRdb holds only the in-frame ones, with some missing. The table lists roughly 97,000 clones, about 89% of them singletons. What was sequenced was peripheral blood. The receptors here all came from a man aged 50-59 years with acute or convalescent COVID-19.

The J gene is TRBJ2-2, the V gene TRBV3-1 (or the pseudogene TRBV3-2); D is perhaps TRBD2 (6 bases). Germline V gene sequence: CDR1 LGHDT, CDR2 YNNKEL (reference sequence). The CDR3 runs to 16 residues. Trimming removed 1 base at V and 6 bases at J, with 15 bases between. CDR3 bases: TGTGCCAGCAGCCAAGCTAATAGCGGCAGGGCCGGGGAGCTGTTTTTT. Amino acid sequence: CASSQANSGRAGELFF.

Regarding this clone: Within the sample, other DNA sequences also encode this same CDR3. V usage is TRBV5-1 and J usage is TRBJ2-7; perhaps TRBD1 as D (6 bases). Trimming took off 4 bases at V and 3 bases at J, with 14 bases between the two ends. The germline CDR1 and CDR2 sequences are SGHRS and YFSETQ. The CDR3 length is 14 residues. The CDR3 sequence: CASSLSTGGYEQYF. In DNA form, the CDR3 reads TGCGCCAGCAGCCTATCGACAGGAGGCTACGAGCAGTACTTC.

This chain connects TRBV10-3 to TRBJ2-7; 9 nucleotides agree with TRBD2. CDR1 is ENHRY and CDR2 is SYGVKD in the germline V gene. V gave up 4 bases and J gave up 6 bases; unmatched junction bases: 10. CDR3 length: 15 residues. The CDR3 sequence is CAISGLAGSEGEQYF. The CDR3 DNA is TGTGCCATCAGTGGGCTAGCGGGATCCGAAGGCGAGCAGTACTTC.

The count of this clone is one. Within the sample, other DNA sequences also encode this same CDR3. J is TRBJ1-2 and V is TRBV29-1, with 9 bases fitting TRBD1. After removal of 5 bases from V and 5 bases from J, the junction contained 3 bases not matched to a gene. This CDR3 is built from 12 residues. Per germline, CDR1 SQVTM and CDR2 ANQGSEA. The CDR3 spells CSVTTGGYGYTF. In DNA, the CDR3 is TGCAGCGTTACGACAGGGGGGTATGGCTACACCTTC.

This clone was seen more than once but under ten times. V is TRBV9 and J is TRBJ2-1, with D perhaps matching TRBD2 (6 bases). This CDR3 spans 15 amino acids. V lost 1 base and J lost 4, with 12 bases in between. Germline CDR1 reads SGDLS; CDR2 reads YYNGEE. The CDR3 region is CASSVISSVYNEQFF. The CDR3 DNA sequence: TGTGCCAGCAGCGTAATATCTAGCGTTTACAATGAGCAGTTCTTC.

The V and J genes are TRBV9 and TRBJ2-7; 7 bases are shared with TRBD2. Germline V gene sequence: CDR1 SGDLS, CDR2 YYNGEE. Unmatched junction bases numbered 4, after V lost 0 bases and J lost 7 bases. This CDR3 region has 13 residues. As DNA, the CDR3 is TGTGCCAGCAGCGTAGGAGGGAGGGGTGAGCAGTACTTC. It specifies CASSVGGRGEQYF.

The rearrangement joins TRBV28 to TRBJ1-5; 11 nucleotides agree with TRBD1. CDR3 length: 14 residues. With V trimmed by 6 bases and J by 6 bases, 4 bases remained unmatched. Germline V gene data show CDR1 as MDHEN and CDR2 as SYDVKM. Here the CDR3 reads CASRQGQGAQPQHF. The CDR3 nucleotides are TGTGCCAGCAGACAAGGACAGGGGGCTCAGCCCCAGCATTTT.

V is TRBV5-1 and J is TRBJ2-1; D might be TRBD2 (6 bases). The germline CDR1 and CDR2 sequences are SGHRS and YFSETQ. This CDR3 is 11 amino acids long. V was cut by 4 bases and J by 13 bases, with 12 bases left in between. The CDR3 loop is CASSPGTFQFF. The DNA of the CDR3 is TGCGCCAGCAGCCCCGGGACTTTTCAGTTCTTC.

This chain connects TRBV9 to TRBJ1-2; 8 bases agree with TRBD1. Unmatched junction bases numbered 1, after V lost 2 bases and J lost 1 base. The CDR3 has 14 amino acids. Germline CDR1 is SGDLS and CDR2 is YYNGEE. The DNA for the CDR3 is TGTGCCAGCAGCGTTACAGGGGGTAACTATGGCTACACCTTC. Protein: CASSVTGGNYGYTF.

The chain employs TRBV4-1 and TRBJ2-3; 9 positions agree with TRBD2. J was trimmed by 1 base and V by 4 bases; bases with no gene match: 6. The CDR3 extends over 16 amino acids. CDR1 and CDR2 (germline): MGHRA, YSYEKL. The CDR3 loop reads CASSLEGLARTDTQYF. The CDR3 DNA reads TGCGCCAGCAGCCTGGAGGGACTAGCCCGCACAGATACGCAGTATTTT.

The genes are TRBV5-1 and TRBJ2-5, with D perhaps matching TRBD2 (6 bases). Between the trimmed V and J ends, which lost 4 bases and 9 bases, there was a span of 25 bases. Germline V lookup: CDR1 SGHRS, CDR2 YFSETQ. This CDR3 is built from 16 residues. CDR3: CASSGPGDGSLEPQYF. The CDR3 bases are TGCGCCAGCAGCGGCCCGGGAGACGGTAGTCTTGAGCCCCAGTACTTC.

This clone was seen only a few times. This rearrangement joins TRBV2 to TRBJ2-3; maybe TRBD2 (6 bases). This CDR3 has 19 amino acids. CDR1 and CDR2 (germline): SNHLY, FYNNEI. Trimming removed 7 bases at V and 4 bases at J, with 30 bases between. The DNA of the CDR3 is TGTGCCAGCAAGGTGGACTACCGCCTAATTACTAACCGCGCAGATACGCAGTATTTT. Translation: CASKVDYRLITNRADTQYF. Drawing the rest from reference TRBV2 and TRBJ2-3, the complete variable domain is EPEVTQTPSHQVTQMGQEVILRCVPISNHLYFYWYRQILGQKVEFLVSFYNNEISEKSEIFDDQFSVERPDGSNFTLKIRSTKLEDSAMYFCASKVDYRLITNRADTQYFGPGTRLTVL.

The chain combines TRBV2 with TRBJ2-1; 10 bases fit TRBD2. Unmatched junction bases numbered 8, after V lost 6 bases and J lost 0 bases. Per the germline V gene, CDR1 is SNHLY and CDR2 is FYNNEI. This CDR3 comprises 17 residues. The CDR3 loop reads CASSRLAGASSYNEQFF. Written as DNA, the CDR3 is TGTGCCAGCAGCCGCCTAGCGGGGGCTAGCTCCTACAATGAGCAGTTCTTC.

The chain employs TRBV5-1 and TRBJ2-3; D not resolved. Germline CDR1 SGHRS, CDR2 YFSETQ. This CDR3 has 12 amino acids. The V and J ends lost 1 base and 6 bases respectively, with 6 bases between them. CDR3 DNA: TGCGCCAGCAGCTTGCTTTCGGATACGCAGTATTTT. This translates into CASSLLSDTQYF.

The chain couples TRBV4-1 to TRBJ2-5; 7 nucleotides align to TRBD2. Germline CDR1 MGHRA, CDR2 YSYEKL. CDR3 size: 18 residues. V lost 3 bases to trimming and J lost 4 bases; unmatched junction nucleotides: 17. The CDR3 nucleotides are TGCGCCAGCAGCCAGGGCGACTCTGCGGGAGTGTCGAGAGAGACCCAGTACTTC. Protein sequence: CASSQGDSAGVSRETQYF.

This clone was picked up one time. The genes are TRBV11-2 and TRBJ2-1, with unresolved D. V dropped 0 bases and J dropped 6 bases, with 9 bases sitting between them. This CDR3 is 14 amino acids long. The V gene's germline CDR1 is SGHAT and CDR2 FQNNGV. This chain's CDR3 is CASSLDVRSNEQFF. The DNA of the CDR3 is TGTGCCAGCAGCTTAGATGTTCGCAGCAATGAGCAGTTCTTC.

The chain uses TRBV28 and TRBJ2-5, with D perhaps TRBD1 (7 bases). The CDR3 covers 15 residues. The ends were cut back, 4 bases at V and 5 bases at J, with 17 bases in the middle. The V gene's germline CDR1 is MDHEN and CDR2 SYDVKM. This chain's CDR3 is CASSSRRARGETQYF. CDR3 DNA: TGTGCCAGCAGTTCTAGGAGGGCCAGGGGGGAGACCCAGTACTTC.

The genes are TRBV29-1 and TRBJ1-1, with TRBD1 matching over 7 bases. CDR1 is SQVTM, CDR2 ANQGSEA, per germline. V was pared by 6 bases and J by 10 bases, with 8 bases of the junction left unmatched. CDR3 size: 11 residues. The CDR3 protein is CSVTGTVPAFF. The CDR3 nucleotides read TGCAGCGTAACCGGGACAGTGCCAGCTTTCTTT.

This rearrangement joins TRBV19 to TRBJ2-1, with D possibly TRBD2 on 8 matching bases. V was trimmed by 4 bases and J by 7 bases, leaving 14 bases between them. The CDR3 loop spans 14 amino acids. The germline CDR1 and CDR2 sequences are LNHDA and SQIVND (reference sequence). This CDR3 reads CASSKIAGQNEQFF. The CDR3 DNA reads as TGTGCCAGTAGTAAGATAGCGGGACAGAATGAGCAGTTCTTC.

The chain is built from TRBV6-5 and TRBJ2-7, with 8 positions matching TRBD2. CDR3 length: 13 residues. With 7 bases clipped from V and 6 bases from J, the junction kept 8 bases outside the gene matches. The germline V gene has CDR1 MNHEY and CDR2 SVGAGI. In DNA, the CDR3 is TGTGCCAGCACCTACCCGGGAGGGATCGAGCAGTACTTC. Translation: CASTYPGGIEQYF.

This chain links TRBV6-5 with TRBJ2-3, with a weak D call TRBD2 (6 bases). There are 13 residues in the CDR3. Trimming stripped 2 bases from V and 6 bases from J, with 9 bases between. Looked up from germline, CDR1 is MNHEY and CDR2 is SVGAGI. CDR3 sequence reads: CASSYTGGDTQYF. As DNA, the CDR3 is TGTGCCAGCAGTTACACTGGGGGGGATACGCAGTATTTT.